Below are 20 T cell receptor beta chains sequenced from a single sample in a study of blood T cell repertoires in COVID-19. The repertoire was sequenced with immunoSEQ multiplex PCR; TCRdb's copy has only in-frame clones and lacks some. This table has fewer than 450,000 clones, around 87% appearing once. Sequencing input: peripheral blood. These receptors all come from a woman in her fifties or sixties with COVID-19, enrolled during active disease.

This clone was observed once. The genes are TRBV27 and TRBJ2-7, with TRBD1 identical over 7 bases. The CDR3 has 15 residues. Trimming at V came to 6 bases and at J to 3 bases, leaving 11 bases not matched to a gene. Germline CDR1 and CDR2: MNHEY and SMNVEV (reference sequence). The CDR3 nucleotides are TGTGCCAGCAGCACGACAGGGCTTATAGGCTACGAGCAGTACTTC. It encodes CASSTTGLIGYEQYF.

The chain links TRBV19 to TRBJ2-1; 8 bases are a match to TRBD1. Germline values: CDR1 LNHDA, CDR2 SQIVND (reference sequence). Trimming cost V 6 bases and J 5 bases; bases outside gene matches: 9. The CDR3 consists of 15 residues. The CDR3 reads CASRPFGTGNNEQFF. The CDR3 bases are TGTGCCAGTAGACCCTTTGGGACAGGTAACAATGAGCAGTTCTTC.

This clone was recorded once. V usage is TRBV9 and J usage is TRBJ2-3; D remains ambiguous. The germline V gene encodes CDR1 SGDLS and CDR2 YYNGEE. The CDR3 totals 11 residues. V lost 7 bases, J lost 4 bases, and 7 bases lay in between. The DNA for the CDR3 is TGTGCCAGCGCGCAGGCAGATACGCAGTATTTT. It translates to CASAQADTQYF.

The genes are TRBV6-1 and TRBJ2-2, with TRBD2 matching over 12 bases. In germline, CDR1 is MNHNS, CDR2 SASEGT. This CDR3 comprises 16 residues. V trimming: 4 bases; J trimming: 7 bases; junction bases outside the gene matches: 7. The CDR3 region has the DNA TGTGCCAGCAGTGTGACTAGCGGGAGTTCAGTCGGGGAGCTGTTTTTT. Translating it yields CASSVTSGSSVGELFF.

V usage is TRBV5-5 and J usage is TRBJ2-3; TRBD2 might be the D (6 bases). The CDR3 covers 14 residues. Looked up from germline, CDR1 is SGHKS and CDR2 is YYEKEE (reference sequence). Trimming removed 4 bases from V and 4 bases from J, with 13 bases in between. For the CDR3, the DNA is TGTGCCAGCAGCCAAGCGTGGGGGGCAGATACGCAGTATTTT. Translation: CASSQAWGADTQYF.

V is TRBV12-3 or TRBV12-4 and J is TRBJ1-2; TRBD1 matches 8 bases. V dropped 7 bases and J dropped 7; count of bases not matched to a gene: 8. This CDR3 spans 13 amino acids. The CDR3 bases are TGTGCCAGCACACCGCAGGGGACAGGTGGCTACACCTTC. Its translation: CASTPQGTGGYTF.

The J gene is TRBJ2-1, the V gene TRBV19; TRBD2 agrees at 7 bases. Looked up from germline, CDR1 is LNHDA and CDR2 is SQIVND (reference sequence). The CDR3 extends over 11 amino acids. V was pared by 8 bases and J by 13 bases, with 8 bases of the junction left unmatched. The CDR3 DNA follows: TGTGCCAGTCGGAGGGACTACACTCAGTTCTTC. As protein: CASRRDYTQFF.

The chain uses TRBV18 and TRBJ2-4; D is possibly TRBD2 (5 bases). The germline V gene has CDR1 KGHSH and CDR2 LQKENI. V was clipped by 3 bases and J by 10 bases, with 7 bases between them. The length of the CDR3 is 11 residues. The CDR3 DNA follows: TGTGCCAGCTCACCCTCGGGAATTCAGTACTTC. Translating gives CASSPSGIQYF.

The chain has TRBV6-2 or TRBV6-3 and TRBJ2-7; 8 positions agree with TRBD1. V was pared by 4 bases and J by 5 bases, with 7 bases of the junction left unmatched. CDR1 is MNHEY, CDR2 SVGEGT, per germline. CDR3 length: 14 residues. CDR3 bases: TGTGCCAGCAGTTTTCGACAGGGGCGACACGAGCAGTACTTC. This encodes CASSFRQGRHEQYF.

The chain employs TRBV4-2 and TRBJ2-1, with D perhaps TRBD2 (5 bases). Deletions cut 0 bases from V and 2 bases from J, with 11 bases between. This CDR3 has 16 residues. CDR1 is LGHNA, CDR2 YNFKEQ, per germline. The CDR3 region is CASSQEPSGTYNEQFF. As DNA, the CDR3 is TGTGCCAGCAGCCAAGAACCCAGCGGCACCTACAATGAGCAGTTCTTC.

The chain recombines TRBV11-3 with TRBJ2-2; 11 bases fit TRBD2. This CDR3 has 16 amino acids. CDR1 is SGHNT, CDR2 YENEEA, per germline. V shed 2 bases, J shed 6 bases, and the junction held 5 bases outside the gene matches. The CDR3 spells CASSLYPSGRSGELFF. Written as DNA, the CDR3 is TGTGCCAGCAGCTTATATCCTAGCGGGAGGTCCGGGGAGCTGTTTTTT.

The chain combines TRBV19 with TRBJ2-7; tentative D call: TRBD1 (5 bases). The CDR3 covers 10 residues. Germline V gene sequence: CDR1 LNHDA, CDR2 SQIVND (reference sequence). V was shortened by 11 bases and J by 7 bases, with 12 bases between the two germline ends. CDR3 region: CAHGAVEQYF. The CDR3 DNA reads as TGTGCCCATGGGGCTGTTGAGCAGTACTTC.

The chain couples TRBV4-1 to TRBJ2-7; TRBD2 matches 7 bases. The CDR3 totals 13 residues. V lost 1 base and J lost 6; bases outside the gene matches: 3. Per the germline V gene, CDR1 is MGHRA and CDR2 is YSYEKL. This chain's CDR3 is CASSQGGRGEQYF. In DNA form, the CDR3 reads TGCGCCAGCAGCCAAGGTGGGAGGGGCGAGCAGTACTTC.

This sequence joins TRBV5-1 and TRBJ1-5, with 9 bases that match TRBD1. V was clipped by 3 bases and J by 6 bases; unmatched bases: 4. The CDR3 sequence is 14 residues long. Germline V lookup: CDR1 SGHRS, CDR2 YFSETQ. The CDR3 DNA follows: TGCGCCAGCAGCTCGACAGGGGGAAGTCAGCCCCAGCATTTT. Translating it yields CASSSTGGSQPQHF.

The chain uses TRBV6-5 and TRBJ1-2; 7 bases agree with TRBD1. This CDR3 spans 14 amino acids. The V gene's germline CDR1 is MNHEY and CDR2 SVGAGI. Trimming at V came to 5 bases and at J to 5 bases, leaving 8 bases not matched to a gene. The CDR3 DNA sequence: TGTGCCAGCAGTCCGATACAGGGGAGTTATGGCTACACCTTC. Its translation is CASSPIQGSYGYTF.

The chain uses TRBV23-1 and TRBJ1-1; D gene uncertain. TRBV23-1 is an ORF; its function is uncertain. Trimming removed 2 bases at V and 7 bases at J, with 8 bases between. This CDR3 comprises 12 residues. In DNA, the CDR3 is TGCGCCAGCAGTCAAGCCTGCTATGAAGCTTTCTTT. It translates to CASSQACYEAFF.

The chain combines TRBV10-2 with TRBJ2-7; possibly TRBD1 for D (6 bases). Germline V CDR1 and CDR2: WSHSY, SAAADI. This CDR3 region has 14 residues. V lost 2 bases, J lost 1 base, and 9 bases lay in between. CDR3 in amino acids: CASSEIGQSYEQYF. In nucleotides, the CDR3 is TGCGCCAGCAGTGAGATCGGACAGTCCTACGAGCAGTACTTC.

The gene calls are TRBV29-1 and TRBJ2-7; weak D call: TRBD2 (5 bases). The CDR3 has 11 amino acids. The germline V gene encodes CDR1 SQVTM and CDR2 ANQGSEA. With 7 bases removed from V and 5 bases from J, the gap between germline ends came to 12 bases. CDR3 coding DNA: TGCAGCGCGTCTAGCTCGGACGAGCAGTACTTC. As protein: CSASSSDEQYF.

The J gene is TRBJ2-5, the V gene TRBV7-2; D perhaps matches TRBD2 (7 bases). Germline loops: CDR1 SGHTA, CDR2 FQGNSA. Trimming pared 7 bases from V and 5 bases from J, leaving 17 bases between. There are 14 residues in the CDR3. The CDR3: CASTGGGSLETQYF. CDR3 nucleotides: TGTGCCAGCACCGGGGGCGGGAGTTTGGAGACCCAGTACTTC.

CDR3 sequence reads: CASSLARGPTYEQYF. The CDR3 bases are TGTGCCAGCAGCTTAGCACGAGGGCCCACCTACGAGCAGTACTTC. The chain has TRBV11-2 and TRBJ2-7, with D perhaps matching TRBD2 (5 bases). This CDR3 is 15 amino acids long. Germline loops: CDR1 SGHAT, CDR2 FQNNGV. V was pared by 1 base and J by 2 bases, with 12 bases between.